This is a list of T cell receptor beta chains from one sample in a study of T cell repertoires in cytomegalovirus infection. These receptors' targets are unknown. TCRdb recomputed calls from the reads with MiXCR, one row per CDR3 protein. The sample holds about 830,000 distinct CDR3 sequences, approximately 32% seen once. Here the sequenced sample was cultured CD8+ T cells from PBMCs, taken from culture after CMV antigen stimulation. The receptors derive from a human donor in good health (CMV status not recorded). Some clones in this sample may be carry-over from other donors' samples. CDR3s include the opening cysteine and the closing phenylalanine or tryptophan. Fields, in order: D gene, J gene, V gene, clone size, CDR3 protein, CDR3 DNA. The D gene is left open where the match is weak. For some rows the clone size is stated as once, few or many, or as a class when expanded; others skip it.

NA,TRBJ1-5,TRBV7-9,many,CASSSFRETSSNQPQHF,TGTGCCAGCAGCTCGTTCCGGGAGACGAGTAGCAATCAGCCCCAGCATTTT
NA,TRBJ1-6,TRBV14,NA,CASSQFIGASSPLHF,TGTGCCAGCAGCCAATTCATCGGGGCTTCCTCACCCCTCCACTTT
NA,TRBJ1-6,TRBV7-6,NA,CVSSWEGSYNSPLHF,TGTGTCAGCAGCTGGGAGGGTTCCTATAATTCACCCCTCCACTTT
NA,TRBJ2-3,TRBV6-1,few,CASSERVVGPDTQYF,TGTGCCAGCAGTGAACGAGTAGTGGGGCCAGATACGCAGTATTTT
NA,TRBJ2-7,TRBV20-1,few,CSAGGKTAIVF,TGCAGTGCTGGGGGGAAGACAGCAATCGTTTTC
NA,TRBJ2-5,TRBV5-6,NA,CASRLGGMSETQYF,TGTGCCAGCAGATTAGGGGGGATGTCGGAGACCCAGTACTTC
NA,TRBJ2-7,TRBV20-1,NA,CSAQRQGVHEQYF,TGCAGTGCTCAGAGGCAGGGAGTCCACGAGCAGTACTTC
TRBD1,TRBJ1-1,TRBV6-6,NA,CASSYVFRGDTEAFF,TGTGCCAGCAGTTACGTGTTCAGGGGGGACACTGAAGCTTTCTTT
TRBD1,TRBJ1-2,TRBV4-1,NA,CASSQEMTGVLYGYTF,TGCGCCAGCAGCCAAGAGATGACAGGGGTACTCTATGGCTACACCTTC
NA,TRBJ2-3,TRBV20-1,NA,CSATRDPSTYTQYF,TGCAGTGCTACTAGGGACCCTTCCACATATACGCAGTATTTT
NA,TRBJ2-6,TRBV27,NA,CASSLLGQLFSGANVLTF,TGTGCCAGCAGTTTATTGGGACAACTATTCTCTGGGGCCAACGTCCTGACTTTC
TRBD2,TRBJ2-1,TRBV9,once,CASTDTSGVISYNEQFF,TGTGCCAGCACGGACACTAGCGGGGTAATCTCCTACAATGAGCAGTTCTTC
TRBD1,TRBJ2-1,TRBV5-1,NA,CASSNRGEDDEQFF,TGCGCCAGCAGTAACAGGGGAGAAGACGATGAGCAGTTCTTC
TRBD1,TRBJ1-1,TRBV12-5,few,CASGLVFLLDRGGSVNTEAFF,TGTGCTAGTGGTTTGGTTTTTTTATTGGACAGGGGGGGTTCCGTGAACACTGAAGCTTTCTTT
TRBD1,TRBJ1-6,TRBV7-2,few,CASRLHPQGFNSPLHF,TGTGCCAGCAGACTCCATCCACAGGGGTTTAATTCACCCCTCCACTTT
NA,TRBJ2-7,TRBV7-6,many,CASSSGPGGEQYF,TGTGCCAGCAGCTCCGGACCTGGCGGGGAGCAGTACTTC
NA,TRBJ2-2,TRBV28,few,CASSFWAGELFF,TGTGCCAGCAGTTTTTGGGCCGGGGAGCTGTTTTTT
TRBD1,TRBJ1-1,TRBV12-3/TRBV12-4,few,CASSFWTGAPLKEAFF,TGTGCCAGCAGCTTCTGGACAGGGGCTCCCTTAAAAGAAGCTTTCTTT
TRBD2,TRBJ2-1,TRBV19,NA,CASSIYPSGGADNEQFF,TGTGCCAGTAGTATTTATCCTAGCGGGGGGGCTGATAATGAGCAGTTCTTC
TRBD2,TRBJ2-1,TRBV4-1,NA,CASSQDWLAGGKNEQFF,TGCGCCAGCAGCCAAGATTGGCTAGCGGGGGGGAAAAATGAGCAGTTCTTC
NA,TRBJ2-6,TRBV7-6,NA,CASSLVDRIHSGANVLTF,TGTGCCAGCAGCTTAGTAGACAGGATTCACTCTGGGGCCAACGTCCTGACTTTC
NA,TRBJ1-1,TRBV20-1,few,CSARGGGTNTEAFF,TGCAGTGCTAGGGGCGGGGGGACAAACACTGAAGCTTTCTTT
NA,TRBJ2-7,TRBV19,NA,CASSSKGLHWEQYF,TGTGCCAGTAGTTCGAAAGGACTTCATTGGGAGCAGTACTTC
NA,TRBJ2-3,TRBV7-9,NA,CASIGNTQYF,TGTGCCAGCATTGGGAATACGCAGTATTTT
TRBD2,TRBJ2-6,TRBV9,few,CASSVVGSGGTGANVLTF,TGTGCCAGCAGCGTAGTAGGTAGCGGGGGTACTGGGGCCAACGTCCTGACTTTC
NA,TRBJ1-2,TRBV10-3,NA,CAISESTGLNYGYTF,TGTGCCATCAGTGAGTCGACAGGCCTAAACTATGGCTACACCTTC
NA,TRBJ1-2,TRBV29-1,few,CSVDEGIGYGYTF,TGCAGCGTTGATGAAGGGATCGGCTATGGCTACACCTTC
TRBD1,TRBJ2-5,TRBV2,NA,CASPDRKGTQYF,TGTGCCAGCCCGGACAGGAAGGGGACCCAGTACTTC
NA,TRBJ1-5,TRBV27,NA,CASTDFFSSNQPQHF,TGTGCCAGCACTGATTTTTTTAGTAGCAATCAGCCCCAGCATTTT
TRBD1,TRBJ2-1,TRBV11-2,few,CASRSGTEANEQFF,TGTGCCAGCCGGTCCGGGACAGAGGCGAATGAGCAGTTCTTC
TRBD1,TRBJ2-5,TRBV6-5,NA,CASSYSPRGQETQYF,TGTGCCAGCAGTTACTCTCCCAGGGGGCAGGAGACCCAGTACTTC
NA,TRBJ2-7,TRBV27,NA,CASSPSAGNRAYEQYF,TGTGCCAGCAGTCCGTCCGCAGGGAATCGGGCCTACGAGCAGTACTTC
NA,TRBJ1-1,TRBV14,NA,CASSQFEGSTEAFF,TGTGCCAGCAGCCAATTTGAGGGGAGCACTGAAGCTTTCTTT
NA,TRBJ1-1,TRBV27,many,CASSLVPPWSMNTEAFF,TGTGCCAGCAGTTTAGTCCCGCCTTGGAGCATGAACACTGAAGCTTTCTTT
TRBD1,TRBJ1-2,TRBV7-9,many,CASSITGTESYGYTF,TGTGCCAGCAGCATCACCGGGACAGAAAGCTATGGCTACACCTTC
NA,TRBJ2-5,TRBV6-5,few,CASSYSTSPQETQYF,TGTGCCAGCAGTTACTCGACTAGTCCGCAAGAGACCCAGTACTTC
NA,TRBJ1-1,TRBV7-9,few,CAIRSNRDTEAFF,TGTGCCATTCGATCCAATCGGGACACTGAAGCTTTCTTT
TRBD2,TRBJ2-7,TRBV7-9,NA,CASSPPGTSGDSYEQYF,TGTGCCAGCAGCCCTCCCGGGACTAGCGGGGACTCCTACGAGCAGTACTTC
NA,TRBJ2-7,TRBV10-3,few,CAIRARDSYEQYF,TGTGCCATCAGGGCCAGGGACTCCTACGAGCAGTACTTC
TRBD2,TRBJ2-7,TRBV5-1,NA,CASSRGLAVSYEQYF,TGCGCCAGCAGCAGGGGCCTAGCGGTCTCCTACGAGCAGTACTTC
TRBD1,TRBJ1-2,TRBV7-6,many,CASSLQDRARGYTF,TGTGCCAGCAGCTTACAGGACAGGGCGCGGGGCTACACCTTC
NA,TRBJ2-1,TRBV11-2,NA,CASTGQWNEQFF,TGTGCCAGCACCGGACAGTGGAATGAGCAGTTCTTC
TRBD1,TRBJ1-2,TRBV7-6,NA,CASSRGQLDFNYGYTF,TGTGCCAGCAGCCGGGGACAGCTGGACTTTAACTATGGCTACACCTTC